Below are 21 T cell receptor beta chains sequenced from a single sample in a study of identical twins. TCRdb independently ran MiXCR on the 5' RACE reads; one entry per CDR3 protein. The sample includes more than 400,000 distinct CDR3 sequences, 13% to 15% of them seen just once. Separately, the same data were catalogued under a study of yellow fever vaccine responses in identical twins.

Sequenced material: CD4+ T cells sorted from blood. These receptors all stem from a young woman in good health.

This clonotype was detected a few times. The V gene is TRBV3-1, the J gene TRBJ2-3; D may be TRBD1 (6 bases). The CDR3 covers 18 residues. Trimming removed 1 base at V and 1 base at J, with 18 bases between. Per the germline V gene, CDR1 is LGHDT and CDR2 is YNNKEL (reference sequence). CDR3 in amino acids: CASSQGPTGIEGTDTQYF. CDR3 bases: TGTGCCAGCAGCCAAGGTCCTACAGGGATAGAGGGCACAGATACGCAGTATTTT.

There are a few counts of this clonotype. The rearrangement uses TRBV7-9 and TRBJ1-5, with D hard to call. V was cut by 0 bases and J by 2 bases, with 8 bases left in between. In germline, CDR1 is SEHNR, CDR2 FQNEAQ (reference sequence). The CDR3 totals 15 residues. CDR3 region: CASSLAHGGNQPQHF. The CDR3, as DNA: TGTGCCAGCAGCTTAGCGCACGGGGGCAATCAGCCCCAGCATTTT.

This clonotype was found a few times. The chain couples TRBV12-3 or TRBV12-4 to TRBJ1-5; D unresolved. The CDR3 runs to 14 residues. Trimming cost V 4 bases and J 2 bases, with 9 bases left between them. The CDR3 DNA follows: TGTGCCAGCAGTTCCGTGGCGGGCAATCAGCCCCAGCATTTT. Protein: CASSSVAGNQPQHF.

V gene TRBV25-1 combines with J gene TRBJ2-7, with a tentative D call TRBD1 (5 bases). The germline V gene encodes CDR1 MGHDK and CDR2 SYGVNS. The CDR3 is made up of 13 amino acids. The germline V and J ends were trimmed by 5 bases and 2 bases, with 10 bases remaining between them. This chain's CDR3 is CASSKTAAYEQYF. For the CDR3, the DNA is TGTGCCAGCAGTAAGACAGCAGCCTACGAGCAGTACTTC.

The gene calls are TRBV6-6 and TRBJ2-2; D is possibly TRBD1 (6 bases). The germline CDR1 and CDR2 sequences are MNHNY and SVGAGI (reference sequence). The V gene lost 7 bases and the J gene lost 8 bases, with 14 bases spanning the gap. The CDR3 spans 13 residues. CDR3 DNA sequence: TGTGCCAGCAAAACCCCCGGGACAGGGGAGCTGTTTTTT. Protein: CASKTPGTGELFF.

The rearrangement joins TRBV11-2 to TRBJ2-1; the match to TRBD2 covers 12 bases. The CDR3 contains 20 residues. V lost 7 bases to trimming and J lost 3 bases; unmatched junction nucleotides: 19. CDR1 is SGHAT, CDR2 FQNNGV, per germline. The CDR3 sequence: CASTKSPRQTSGSIYNEQFF. CDR3 nucleotides: TGTGCCAGCACCAAAAGTCCTCGGCAGACTAGCGGGAGTATCTACAATGAGCAGTTCTTC.

J is TRBJ2-5 and V is TRBV10-3, with D possibly matching TRBD1 (6 bases). Germline assignment: CDR1 ENHRY and CDR2 SYGVKD. Trimming removed 3 bases from V and 3 bases from J, with 11 bases in between. The CDR3 runs to 14 residues. The chain's CDR3 is CAISDRPGEETQYF. In DNA form, the CDR3 reads TGTGCCATCAGTGATCGGCCAGGGGAAGAGACCCAGTACTTC.

This clonotype has a count of ten or more. J is TRBJ2-1 and V is TRBV28; D is possibly TRBD2 (5 bases). Trimming left V 5 bases short and J 8 bases short, with 25 bases between. This CDR3 has 17 amino acids. Germline V gene lookup returns CDR1 MDHEN and CDR2 SYDVKM. The CDR3 DNA reads as TGTGCCAGCAGTCCCTTCCTTATCACCTCTAGCTCGGATGAGCAGTTCTTC. Protein sequence: CASSPFLITSSSDEQFF.

The table lists this clonotype with many counts. The genes are TRBV25-1 and TRBJ2-3; 8 bases line up with TRBD2. Germline V gene data show CDR1 as MGHDK and CDR2 as SYGVNS. V was pared by 5 bases and J by 4 bases, with 8 bases of the junction left unmatched. CDR3 length: 15 amino acids. The CDR3, as DNA: TGTGCCAGCAGTCCGGGACTAGGAATCTCAGATACGCAGTATTTT. As protein: CASSPGLGISDTQYF. The entire variable domain, with the rest obtained from reference TRBV25-1 and TRBJ2-3, is as follows: EADIYQTPRYLVIGTGKKITLECSQTMGHDKMYWYQQDPGMELHLIHYSYGVNSTEKGDLSSESTVSRIRTEHFPLTLESARPSHTSQYLCASSPGLGISDTQYFGPGTRLTVL.

This clonotype was counted many times. The chain carries TRBV12-3 or TRBV12-4 and TRBJ2-7, with TRBD2 matching 8 bases. V gave up 7 bases and J gave up 1 base; unmatched junction bases: 9. This CDR3 is built from 15 residues. For the CDR3, the DNA is TGTGCCAGCACCCTCCGGGTAGCGGGGTCCTACGAGCAGTACTTC. This sequence encodes CASTLRVAGSYEQYF.

This clonotype was recorded a few times. V and J are TRBV12-3 or TRBV12-4 and TRBJ1-1; D is ambiguous. Trimming left V 6 bases short and J 3 bases short, with 17 bases between. CDR3 size: 15 residues. CDR3 DNA sequence: TGTGCCAGCAGCTCCTCGGGCCCGAGGGACACTGAAGCTTTCTTT. Its protein is CASSSSGPRDTEAFF.

The chain couples TRBV7-6 to TRBJ2-3; TRBD2 matches 9 bases. The CDR3 totals 17 residues. CDR1 and CDR2 (germline): SGHVS, FNYEAQ. V lost 5 bases, J lost 6 bases, and 15 bases stayed unmatched. CDR3 in amino acids: CASSHGTSRHPRDTQYF. The CDR3, as DNA: TGTGCCAGCAGCCATGGGACTAGCAGACACCCTAGGGATACGCAGTATTTT.

J is TRBJ2-7 and V is TRBV4-1; no clear D. V was trimmed by 0 bases and J by 3 bases, leaving 15 bases between them. Germline CDR1 reads MGHRA; CDR2 reads YSYEKL. There are 16 residues in the CDR3. DNA of the CDR3: TGCGCCAGCAGCCAAGATTTGGTGGCAGGTCGCTACGAGCAGTACTTC. Translated: CASSQDLVAGRYEQYF.

The V call is TRBV29-1, the J call TRBJ2-1; D may match TRBD1 or TRBD2 (5 bases each). Germline assignment: CDR1 SQVTM and CDR2 ANQGSEA. Trimming left V 5 bases short and J 14 bases short, with 22 bases between. The CDR3 runs to 13 residues. The CDR3 sequence: CSVRGQGTDLEFF. CDR3 DNA sequence: TGCAGCGTTCGCGGGCAGGGCACCGATTTGGAGTTCTTC.

The chain uses TRBV20-1 and TRBJ2-1; 10 bases line up with TRBD2. CDR1 and CDR2 from the germline V gene are DFQATT and SNEGSKA (reference sequence). CDR3 length: 15 amino acids. The ends lost 1 base at V and 7 bases at J; junction bases unmatched: 7. The CDR3 bases are TGCAGTGCTAGAGGGCTAGCGGGAGTTGATAATGAGCAGTTCTTC. This translates into CSARGLAGVDNEQFF.

This clonotype was counted between two and nine times. The rearrangement uses TRBV4-2 and TRBJ2-1, with D possibly matching TRBD2 (6 bases). CDR1 and CDR2 (germline): LGHNA, YNFKEQ. The CDR3 has 17 amino acids. Trimming left V 0 bases short and J 7 bases short, with 19 bases between. CDR3 DNA: TGTGCCAGCAGCCAAGATCTGTTGCGGTCGGGGGAAAATGAGCAGTTCTTC. This codes for CASSQDLLRSGENEQFF.

The chain couples TRBV12-3 or TRBV12-4 to TRBJ2-6; perhaps TRBD2 as D (5 bases). V was cut by 6 bases and J by 0 bases, with 18 bases left in between. This CDR3 has 18 amino acids. This chain's CDR3 is CASRKEGTRISGANVLTF. DNA of the CDR3: TGTGCCAGCAGAAAGGAAGGTACTAGGATCTCTGGGGCCAACGTCCTGACTTTC.

The CDR3, as DNA: TGTGCCAGCAGCAGGGACCCTCGGGGGAACACTGAAGCTTTCTTT. It is translated as CASSRDPRGNTEAFF. This chain uses TRBV5-5 with TRBJ1-1; a possible D gene is TRBD1 (5 bases). Germline V gene data show CDR1 as SGHKS and CDR2 as YYEKEE (reference sequence). There are 15 residues in the CDR3. Deletions cut 4 bases from V and 1 base from J, with 14 bases between.

The chain carries TRBV3-1 and TRBJ2-7; no reliable D call. Germline CDR1 reads LGHDT; CDR2 reads YNNKEL (reference sequence). The CDR3 contains 13 residues. The ends were cut back, 3 bases at V and 7 bases at J, with 13 bases in the middle. CDR3 protein: CASSQGYGLEQYF. The CDR3 DNA sequence: TGTGCCAGCAGCCAGGGTTATGGGTTGGAGCAGTACTTC.

The V gene is TRBV3-1, the J gene TRBJ1-2; 7 nucleotides match TRBD1. The germline CDR1 and CDR2 sequences are LGHDT and YNNKEL (reference sequence). Trimming took 5 bases from V and 8 from J; bases not matched to a gene: 20. The length of the CDR3 is 17 residues. The CDR3 DNA reads as TGTGCCAGCAGCTTCCCCGCCCGGAACAGGGGTGTGTACGGCTACACCTTC. Its protein product is CASSFPARNRGVYGYTF.

This clonotype was recorded a few times. V and J are TRBV4-1 and TRBJ1-1; 7 bases match TRBD1. From germline, CDR1 is MGHRA and CDR2 YSYEKL. Germline trimming cut 4 bases from V and 3 bases from J; bases unmatched to any gene: 8. This CDR3 has 15 amino acids. CDR3 loop: CASSREQGRYTEAFF. CDR3 sequence (DNA): TGCGCCAGCAGCCGAGAACAGGGGAGGTACACTGAAGCTTTCTTT.